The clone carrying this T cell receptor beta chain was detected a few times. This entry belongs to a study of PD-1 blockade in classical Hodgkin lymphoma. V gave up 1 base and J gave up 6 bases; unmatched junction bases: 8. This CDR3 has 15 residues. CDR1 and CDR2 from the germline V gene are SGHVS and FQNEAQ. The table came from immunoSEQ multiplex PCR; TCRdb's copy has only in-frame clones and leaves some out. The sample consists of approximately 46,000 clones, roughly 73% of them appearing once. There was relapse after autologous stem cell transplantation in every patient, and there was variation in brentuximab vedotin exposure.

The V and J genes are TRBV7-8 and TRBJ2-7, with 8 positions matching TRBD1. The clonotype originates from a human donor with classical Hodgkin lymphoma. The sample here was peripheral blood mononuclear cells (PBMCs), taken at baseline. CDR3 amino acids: CASSLGQGQRGEQYF. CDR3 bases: TGTGCCAGCAGCTTAGGACAGGGGCAAAGGGGCGAGCAGTACTTC.